Listed below are T cell receptor beta chains from one sample, sequenced in a study of lymphopenia after photon versus proton radiotherapy. TCRdb's copy holds only in-frame clones and misses some; the assay was immunoSEQ multiplex PCR. The table shows around 29,000 clones, with about 80% occurring only once. The material was peripheral blood, obtained from a patient treated with proton-based radiotherapy. Receptor source: a woman in her seventies with pancreatic cancer. Both conserved end residues are part of each CDR3. Each record gives: clone size, V gene, CDR3 protein. Size values are once, few and many counts, or a class for expanded clones, and some rows have none.

>.|TRBV28
CASSPFPGQETQYF
>.|TRBV5-1
CASSYGTGGLTSYGYTF
>.|TRBV10-1
CASSESTPEPYEQYF
>.|TRBV7-2
CASSPSYGEVYGYTF
>few|TRBV7-9
CASSPGLAGYEQYF
>.|TRBV7-2
CASRPTQGAHGYTF
>.|TRBV5-1
CASSDGPTGLVVNEQYF
>.|TRBV27
CASSLSGGARSGNTIYF
>.|TRBV6-4
CASIPDFRALASKNIQYF
>.|TRBV4-3
CASSQDWWGVASGNEQFF
>.|TRBV2
CASMGQGVGNQPQHF
>.|TRBV6-1
CATLTGAGYNEQFF
>.|TRBV12-2
CASRLISGRGNEQFF
>.|TRBV30
CAWSVAGANVLTF
>.|TRBV11-2
CASSPPGRAGDTQYF
>.|TRBV19
CASSIGGVGDTEAFF
>once|TRBV28
CASSSLGNSFF
>.|TRBV5-1
CASSPRGPKNTEAFF
>.|TRBV27
CASSFLGQGFGYTF
>.|TRBV5-1
CASSSGGNQETQYF
>.|TRBV5-6
CASSLDLEETQYF
>.|TRBV4-2
CASSQGAGGEDEQFF
>.|TRBV11-2
CASSRSSYEQYF
>.|TRBV27
CASSFARLGEKLFF
>.|TRBV7-2
CASSLEGDGSYEQYF
>.|TRBV6-5
CASSSPPGGARNTIYF
>.|TRBV4-1
CASSDRGLEDTEAFF
>.|TRBV28
CASSLKGRGTNEKLFF
>.|TRBV10-3
CATTGISGTDTQYF
>.|TRBV27
CASSRDRGGETQYF
>.|TRBV7-6
CASSSSSGSGVNEQFF
>.|TRBV28
CASSLWTGSGNQPQHF
>few|TRBV10-3
CAIRSSGSGETQYF
>.|TRBV5-1
CASSSSGGSTDTQYF
>.|TRBV2
CASSEVQGAVGYTF
>.|TRBV7-2
CASSLDRAHGNTIYF
>few|TRBV11-3
CASSLGAGRTDTQYF
>once|TRBV10-2
CASSESWGLGYEQYF
>.|TRBV19
CASSIAGTGSEAFF
>few|TRBV11-2
CASRKLTGRTTYEQYF
>.|TRBV18
CASSALGGAGNIQYF
>.|TRBV15
CATSRDLGGEETQYF
>.|TRBV7-9
CASSRQGAEEKLFF
>.|TRBV10-2
CASSDWAGVDYGYTF
>.|TRBV5-1
CASSTALNNRNTDTQYF
>.|TRBV6-6
CASGREGQADTQYF
>.|TRBV13
CASSSGGQGARGYTF
>.|TRBV19
CASNEGPNTGELFF
>.|TRBV28
CASSSEGNRDTEAFF